Sequencing of this TCR beta chain was carried out in a study of T-cell memory formation after mild COVID-19. Across the whole study: The study found TCR clusters largely donor specific.

Trimming removed 4 bases from V and 8 bases from J, with 16 bases in between. CDR3 length: 15 amino acids. Germline CDR1 is SGHRS and CDR2 is YFSETQ. TCRdb reanalysed the 5' RACE reads using MiXCR and keeps one entry per CDR3 protein. The sample lists about 82,000 distinct CDR3 sequences, about 13% occurring once. The TCR comes from a young man who had mild COVID-19 (a few samples of this study predate the infection). Cell type and time point are not known. This chain joins TRBV5-1 and TRBJ1-6, with a tentative D call TRBD1 (6 bases). The source material was PBMCs or a T cell subset sorted from them (not recorded which). CDR3 coding DNA: TGCGCCAGCAGCCAAACAGGGCAAGTCGATTCACCCCTCCACTTT. Protein: CASSQTGQVDSPLHF.